The 29 T cell receptor beta chains below were found in one sample sequenced in a study of blood T cell repertoires in COVID-19. Libraries were prepared by immunoSEQ multiplex PCR; TCRdb keeps only in-frame clonotypes and omits some of them. The sample shows 300,000 to 350,000 clones, roughly 87% of them seen only once. Sequenced input: PBMCs or T cells enriched from blood (not recorded which). The origin of the receptors is a woman in her thirties who had recovered from COVID-19.

This chain links TRBV16 with TRBJ1-2; no definite D call. Trimming stripped 4 bases from V and 8 bases from J, with 14 bases between. This CDR3 has 13 residues. Germline V lookup: CDR1 KGHSY, CDR2 FQNENV. The CDR3 nucleotides are TGTGCCAGCAGCCCCTTCGTAGAGTCAGGCTACACCTTC. Its protein product is CASSPFVESGYTF.

This sequence joins TRBV28 and TRBJ1-2; D perhaps matches TRBD1 (5 bases). CDR1 MDHEN and CDR2 SYDVKM come from the germline V gene. The CDR3 extends over 14 amino acids. Trimming removed 10 bases from V and 3 bases from J, with 18 bases in between. The CDR3 reads CATFSGRVDYGYTF. The CDR3, as DNA: TGTGCCACCTTCTCGGGCAGGGTCGACTATGGCTACACCTTC.

The rearrangement links TRBV18 to TRBJ2-7, with 10 positions matching TRBD2. Germline V gene data show CDR1 as KGHSH and CDR2 as LQKENI. The V segment lost 6 bases and the J segment 5 bases; nucleotides outside the gene matches: 4. The CDR3 is made up of 13 amino acids. CDR3 loop: CASSSGLADEQYF. Written as DNA, the CDR3 is TGTGCCAGCTCCTCCGGACTAGCGGACGAGCAGTACTTC.

This sequence joins TRBV2 and TRBJ1-5, with D unclear. V lost 5 bases and J 5 bases, leaving 19 bases between the germline ends. CDR3 length: 16 amino acids. Germline values: CDR1 SNHLY, CDR2 FYNNEI. For the CDR3, the DNA is TGTGCCAGCAGTCCTCCGGGGAGGGAGGCGGATCAGCCCCAGCATTTT. Residues: CASSPPGREADQPQHF.

The genes are TRBV19 and TRBJ1-5; D is possibly TRBD1 (5 bases). CDR1 and CDR2 (germline): LNHDA, SQIVND (reference sequence). The CDR3 extends over 16 amino acids. V was trimmed by 5 bases and J by 2 bases, leaving 16 bases between them. The chain's CDR3 is CASSSPGSGGNQPQHF. The DNA of the CDR3 is TGTGCCAGTAGTTCTCCAGGGTCGGGAGGCAATCAGCCCCAGCATTTT.

The V gene is TRBV5-6, the J gene TRBJ1-1; possibly TRBD1 for D (6 bases). The germline CDR1 and CDR2 sequences are SGHDT and YYEEEE. CDR3 size: 12 residues. V dropped 3 bases and J dropped 7 bases, with 10 bases sitting between them. In nucleotides, the CDR3 is TGTGCCAGCAGCTCCAGGGGTGGTGAAGCTTTCTTT. Protein: CASSSRGGEAFF.

In regard to this clone: At the DNA level, this CDR3 is encoded by other sequences in the same sample as well. V gene TRBV28 combines with J gene TRBJ1-2, with 9 bases aligning to TRBD1. The CDR3 covers 14 residues. From germline, CDR1 is MDHEN and CDR2 SYDVKM. The V segment lost 5 bases and the J segment 5 bases; nucleotides outside the gene matches: 6. The CDR3, as DNA: TGTGCCAGCAGTCCGGGACAGGGACTTTATGGCTACACCTTC. Amino acids: CASSPGQGLYGYTF.

The J gene is TRBJ1-1, the V gene TRBV5-4; D remains unclear. This CDR3 is built from 16 residues. Germline assignment: CDR1 SGHNT and CDR2 YYREEE (reference sequence). V shed 0 bases and J shed 6 bases, with 18 bases lying between them. DNA for the CDR3: TGTGCCAGCAGCTTGGCCCGGGGAACACCCCTCGCTGAAGCTTTCTTT. Residues: CASSLARGTPLAEAFF. Drawing the rest from reference TRBV5-4 and TRBJ1-1, the complete variable domain is ETGVTQSPTHLIKTRGQQVTLRCSSQSGHNTVSWYQQALGQGPQFIFQYYREEENGRGNFPPRFSGLQFPNYSSELNVNALELDDSALYLCASSLARGTPLAEAFFGQGTRLTVV.

The chain has TRBV5-6 and TRBJ2-7; possible D gene TRBD2, 6 bases. The CDR3 runs 13 residues. Germline CDR1 reads SGHDT; CDR2 reads YYEEEE. This CDR3 reads CAASWGVVGEQYF. DNA of the CDR3: TGTGCAGCCTCTTGGGGGGTGGTCGGCGAGCAGTACTTC.

The chain carries TRBV12-2 and TRBJ1-6; the table calls TRBD1, which could not be checked here. TRBV12-2 is a pseudogene segment. The length of the CDR3 is 15 residues. The CDR3 spells CASRFPRDRNSPLHF. CDR3 in DNA: TGTGCAAGTCGCTTTCCACGGGACAGGAATTCACCCCTCCACTTT.

For the CDR3, the DNA is TGTGCCAGCTCACCACCAGGGGCGGATGGCTACACCTTC. It encodes CASSPPGADGYTF. This chain connects TRBV18 to TRBJ1-2; D is possibly TRBD1 (5 bases). The germline CDR1 and CDR2 sequences are KGHSH and LQKENI. This CDR3 comprises 13 residues. The V end lost 0 bases, the J end lost 6 bases, and 8 bases lay between the germline ends.

The chain couples TRBV9 to TRBJ2-2, with TRBD1 matching over 8 bases. There are 16 residues in the CDR3. V dropped 4 bases and J dropped 5; count of bases not matched to a gene: 10. CDR1 and CDR2 from the germline V gene are SGDLS and YYNGEE. The CDR3 sequence is CASSRRGQGGTGELFF. The CDR3, as DNA: TGTGCCAGCAGCAGAAGAGGACAGGGTGGTACCGGGGAGCTGTTTTTT. Based on the CDR3 plus reference TRBV9 and TRBJ2-2, the full variable domain is DSGVTQTPKHLITATGQRVTLRCSPRSGDLSVYWYQQSLDQGLQFLIQYYNGEERAKGNILERFSAQQFPDLHSELNLSSLELGDSALYFCASSRRGQGGTGELFFGEGSRLTVL.

This chain links TRBV28 with TRBJ2-6; TRBD1 aligns across 8 bases. The junction had 7 bases not matched to a gene; V was cut back by 8 bases and J by 4 bases. This CDR3 spans 15 amino acids. Germline V lookup: CDR1 MDHEN, CDR2 SYDVKM. The CDR3 protein is CASGRQGTGANVLTF. CDR3 nucleotides: TGTGCCAGCGGAAGACAGGGGACCGGGGCCAACGTCCTGACTTTC.

The V gene is TRBV5-1, the J gene TRBJ2-7, with D perhaps TRBD2 (5 bases). This CDR3 is 14 amino acids long. Trimming cost V 0 bases and J 5 bases, with 12 bases left between them. Germline CDR1 is SGHRS and CDR2 is YFSETQ. As DNA, the CDR3 is TGCGCCAGCAGCTTGGAAGGGCCGGGGAACGAGCAGTACTTC. It is translated as CASSLEGPGNEQYF.

The rearrangement links TRBV27 to TRBJ1-1; 8 nucleotides line up with TRBD1. The CDR3 extends over 17 amino acids. V dropped 4 bases and J dropped 0; count of bases not matched to a gene: 10. CDR1 is MNHEY, CDR2 SMNVEV, per germline (reference sequence). DNA for the CDR3: TGTGCCAGCAGTTCGCTGGGACAGGAAATCTTGAACACTGAAGCTTTCTTT. Translating it yields CASSSLGQEILNTEAFF.

This rearrangement joins TRBV2 to TRBJ2-3; D uncertain. The CDR3 spans 14 residues. Trimming left V 2 bases short and J 0 bases short, with 6 bases between. Germline lookup yields CDR1 SNHLY and CDR2 FYNNEI. As DNA, the CDR3 is TGTGCCAGCAGTGAAATTCTAAGCACAGATACGCAGTATTTT. The encoded protein is CASSEILSTDTQYF.

The J gene is TRBJ2-7, the V gene TRBV30; 7 nucleotides align to TRBD1. This CDR3 comprises 16 residues. V shed 1 base, J shed 1 base, and the junction held 10 bases outside the gene matches. Per germline, CDR1 GTSNPN and CDR2 SVGIG (reference sequence). The CDR3 sequence: CAWSGARGQPSYEQYF. The DNA for the CDR3 is TGTGCCTGGAGTGGGGCCCGGGGACAGCCATCCTACGAGCAGTACTTC. Combining the CDR3 with reference TRBV30 and TRBJ2-7 gives the whole variable domain SQTIHQWPATLVQPVGSPLSLECTVEGTSNPNLYWYRQAAGRGLQLLFYSVGIGQISSEVPQNLSASRPQDRQFILSSKKLLLSDSGFYLCAWSGARGQPSYEQYFGPGTRLTVT.

This clone was seen a few times. The CDR3 DNA sequence: TGTGCCAGCAGCCAAGGGGTGGGGAGAAACACTGAAGCTTTCTTT. Translation gives CASSQGVGRNTEAFF. The chain carries TRBV3-1 (or the pseudogene TRBV3-2) and TRBJ1-1, with unresolved D. CDR1 is LGHDT, CDR2 YNNKEL, per germline (reference sequence). The V end was cut by 1 base, the J end by 2 bases, with 11 bases between. The CDR3 sequence is 15 residues long.

The rearrangement joins TRBV6-4 to TRBJ2-3; the D gene is possibly TRBD1 (5 bases). The CDR3 spans 16 residues. The germline V and J ends were trimmed by 2 bases and 0 bases, with 12 bases remaining between them. From germline, CDR1 is MRHNA and CDR2 SNTAGT. The CDR3 bases are TGTGCCAGCAGTGACGGCCATGACAGAAGCACAGATACGCAGTATTTT. This translates into CASSDGHDRSTDTQYF.

The chain has TRBV27 and TRBJ1-6, with 8 bases that match TRBD1. J was trimmed by 9 bases and V by 5 bases; bases with no gene match: 9. There are 15 residues in the CDR3. Per germline, CDR1 MNHEY and CDR2 SMNVEV (reference sequence). The DNA of the CDR3 is TGTGCCAGCAGTAAGTCCGGGACAGGCGGTTCACCCCTCCACTTT. This gives the protein CASSKSGTGGSPLHF.

This clone was detected once. The chain employs TRBV28 and TRBJ1-2; no clear D. In germline, CDR1 is MDHEN, CDR2 SYDVKM. V lost 6 bases to trimming and J lost 0 bases, with 20 bases between them. The CDR3 contains 17 residues. DNA of the CDR3: TGTGCCAGCAGGGATCCGAGACACCCGATCGCTAACTATGGCTACACCTTC. The encoded protein is CASRDPRHPIANYGYTF.

The chain employs TRBV6-5 and TRBJ1-1, with D possibly matching TRBD1 (5 bases). CDR3 length: 15 residues. The V end lost 2 bases, the J end lost 3 bases, and 13 bases lay between the germline ends. Per the germline V gene, CDR1 is MNHEY and CDR2 is SVGAGI. CDR3 sequence reads: CASSYPEEGHTEAFF. The DNA of the CDR3 is TGTGCCAGCAGTTACCCCGAGGAGGGACACACTGAAGCTTTCTTT.

This chain uses TRBV28 with TRBJ1-5; tentatively, D is TRBD1 (5 bases). The germline CDR1 and CDR2 sequences are MDHEN and SYDVKM. The CDR3 consists of 14 residues. V was shortened by 5 bases and J by 4 bases, with 12 bases between the two germline ends. This CDR3 is CASSPMTVNQPQHF. CDR3 nucleotides: TGTGCCAGCAGTCCGATGACAGTTAATCAGCCCCAGCATTTT. Combining the CDR3 with reference TRBV28 and TRBJ1-5 gives the whole variable domain DVKVTQSSRYLVKRTGEKVFLECVQDMDHENMFWYRQDPGLGLRLIYFSYDVKMKEKGDIPEGYSVSREKKERFSLILESASTNQTSMYLCASSPMTVNQPQHFGDGTRLSIL.

The chain uses TRBV2 and TRBJ1-4; weak D call: TRBD1 (5 bases). Trimming took 3 bases from V and 6 from J, leaving 8 bases between them. The germline gives CDR1 SNHLY, CDR2 FYNNEI. The CDR3 totals 13 residues. Written as DNA, the CDR3 is TGTGCCAGCAGTGAGCAGGGTGATGAAAAACTGTTTTTT. Translation gives CASSEQGDEKLFF.

The chain carries TRBV28 and TRBJ1-1; 8 nucleotides line up with TRBD1. Germline V lookup: CDR1 MDHEN, CDR2 SYDVKM. V lost 5 bases, J lost 1 base, and 6 bases stayed unmatched. The CDR3 totals 15 residues. The CDR3 loop is CASSTDRASNTEAFF. In DNA, the CDR3 is TGTGCCAGCAGTACGGACAGGGCTTCGAACACTGAAGCTTTCTTT.

This chain links TRBV19 with TRBJ1-5; the match to TRBD1 covers 8 bases. The CDR3 consists of 15 residues. CDR1 and CDR2 (germline): LNHDA, SQIVND (reference sequence). V lost 4 bases, J lost 4 bases, and 6 bases stayed unmatched. DNA of the CDR3: TGTGCCAGTAGTACGACAGGGGCGAGGAATCAGCCCCAGCATTTT. Protein sequence: CASSTTGARNQPQHF.

The V and J genes are TRBV29-1 and TRBJ1-2; D unresolved. Germline CDR1 is SQVTM and CDR2 is ANQGSEA. V gave up 6 bases and J gave up 3 bases, with 17 bases separating them. This CDR3 spans 14 amino acids. The CDR3 sequence: CSVLPGLDDYGYTF. DNA of the CDR3: TGCAGCGTCCTACCGGGGTTGGATGACTATGGCTACACCTTC.

The chain couples TRBV27 to TRBJ2-7, with 8 nucleotides matching TRBD1. The trim removed 2 bases at V and 5 bases at J, leaving 8 bases unmatched. This CDR3 spans 15 amino acids. Germline V gene lookup returns CDR1 MNHEY and CDR2 SMNVEV (reference sequence). The CDR3 region is CASSLNPGGLDEQYF. CDR3 DNA sequence: TGTGCCAGCAGTTTAAACCCAGGGGGCCTGGACGAGCAGTACTTC.

This chain links TRBV28 with TRBJ2-5, with 11 nucleotides matching TRBD1. The V gene's germline CDR1 is MDHEN and CDR2 SYDVKM. V was clipped by 3 bases and J by 5 bases; unmatched bases: 8. The CDR3 contains 16 residues. Written as DNA, the CDR3 is TGTGCCAGCAGTTTGAGGACAGGGGGCGCCGGGGAGACCCAGTACTTC. Its protein product is CASSLRTGGAGETQYF.